These T cell receptor beta chains were read from a single sample in a study of identical twins. TCRdb itself ran the 5' RACE reads through MiXCR, one entry per CDR3 protein. The profile covers around 1.7 million distinct CDR3 sequences, with around a third appearing a single time and roughly 0.3% taken by the ten largest. Material: cord blood. The receptor source for this set is a newborn girl in good health. The CDR3 runs from the conserved cysteine through the conserved F or W. Each record gives: D gene, clone size, V gene, J gene, CDR3 DNA, CDR3 protein. A D gene is named only where the DNA matches it firmly. A row's size may be missing; if present it is once, few, many or a size class.

>.|few|TRBV4-2|TRBJ2-5
TGTGCCAGCAGCCAAGAAACAGCGGCCCAAGAGACCCAGTACTTC
CASSQETAAQETQYF
>TRBD1|once|TRBV6-1|TRBJ1-2
TGTGCCAGCAGTGAATTGGAGGGGGCCTCCCACGGCTACACCTTC
CASSELEGASHGYTF
>TRBD1|.|TRBV29-1|TRBJ1-1
TGCAGCGTTGATTCGAGGGGGCGGGAGACTGAAGCTTTCTTT
CSVDSRGRETEAFF
>TRBD1|.|TRBV7-9|TRBJ2-7
TGTGCCAGCAGCCTACTGACAGGGAACTACGAGCAGTACTTC
CASSLLTGNYEQYF
>TRBD1|.|TRBV27|TRBJ2-7
TGTGCCGGCAGTGGACAGGGTAGGACCTACGAGCAGTACTTC
CAGSGQGRTYEQYF
>TRBD2|.|TRBV10-3|TRBJ2-3
TGTGCCATCTGCAAGGGTAGCGGGGGCCGCACAGATACGCAGTATTTT
CAICKGSGGRTDTQYF
>.|few|TRBV25-1|TRBJ1-1
TGTGCCAGCAGTGAATATGCGGATAACACTGAAGCTTTCTTT
CASSEYADNTEAFF
>TRBD2|.|TRBV6-5|TRBJ2-4
TGTGCCAGCAGCCCAGCGGGAGTTTATGCCAAAAACATTCAGTACTTC
CASSPAGVYAKNIQYF
>.|.|TRBV21-1|TRBJ2-3
TGTGCCAGCACCGGCGACCCGACAGATACGCAGTATTTT
CASTGDPTDTQYF
>TRBD1|few|TRBV12-3/TRBV12-4|TRBJ2-1
TGTGCCAGCAGTTTAGCAGGGATCAGGGGGCTAAGCTCCTACAATGAGCAGTTCTTC
CASSLAGIRGLSSYNEQFF
>.|.|TRBV20-1|TRBJ2-1
TGCAGTGCTAGCAGCCCCGGGGCGGACAATGAGCAGTTCTTC
CSASSPGADNEQFF
>.|.|TRBV7-9|TRBJ1-5
TGTGCCAGCAGCTTGTGCAGGGGCCTTTGCAATCAGCCCCAGCATTTT
CASSLCRGLCNQPQHF
>.|few|TRBV11-2|TRBJ2-5
TGTGCCAGCAGCTCCGGACCGAGCAAAGAGACCCAGTACTTC
CASSSGPSKETQYF
>.|few|TRBV27|TRBJ2-7
TGTGCCAGCAGTTGGGCGGAAGGGGGACTACCCTACGAGCAGTACTTC
CASSWAEGGLPYEQYF
>.|many|TRBV11-2|TRBJ2-1
TGTGCCAGCAGGCTGTGGGGTTGGAGCTCCTACAATGAGCAGTTCTTC
CASRLWGWSSYNEQFF
>.|.|TRBV3-1|TRBJ2-7
TGTGCCAGCAGCCAAGTTGGAGGGGGGAAATACAATGAGCAGTACTTC
CASSQVGGGKYNEQYF
>TRBD1|.|TRBV27|TRBJ1-1
TGTGCCAGCAGTTTATCGGCCCCGGGACAGGCCGAAGCTTTCTTT
CASSLSAPGQAEAFF
>.|.|TRBV4-2|TRBJ2-1
TGTGCCAGCAGCCAGAGGGGACTGAGCTCCTACAATGAGCAGTTCTTC
CASSQRGLSSYNEQFF
>TRBD1|.|TRBV28|TRBJ2-4
TGTGCCAGCAGTTTACCCGACAGGGTAGAAGGCATTCAGTACTTC
CASSLPDRVEGIQYF
>.|.|TRBV28|TRBJ2-3
TGTGCCAGTGAGGTCGGGGGCAAAAGGCCAGATACGCAGTATTTT
CASEVGGKRPDTQYF
>TRBD2|.|TRBV12-3/TRBV12-4|TRBJ2-3
TGTGCCAGCACCAGACCCCCTCTAGCGGGGGGTTCAGATACGCAGTATTTT
CASTRPPLAGGSDTQYF
>TRBD1|few|TRBV10-1|TRBJ1-1
TGCGCCAGCGACAGGGTCATGAACACTGAAGCTTTCTTT
CASDRVMNTEAFF
>TRBD2|few|TRBV10-3|TRBJ2-5
TGTGCCATCAGTGAGAGCGGGAGAGTGGAGACCCAGTACTTC
CAISESGRVETQYF
>.|.|TRBV4-1|TRBJ1-1
TGCGCCAGCAGCCGACCCGGGACAAGGGCTTCTGAAGCTTTCTTT
CASSRPGTRASEAFF
>TRBD2|.|TRBV7-8|TRBJ2-1
TGTGCCAGCAGCTTCAGGGGACTAGGGAACGATGAGCAGTTCTTC
CASSFRGLGNDEQFF
>.|few|TRBV24-1|TRBJ1-5
TGTGCCACCAATGACAAGGGGTATCAGCCCCAGCATTTT
CATNDKGYQPQHF
>TRBD2|once|TRBV7-2|TRBJ2-3
TGTGCCTGGGGCCTAGCGGGCACAGATACGCAGTATTTT
CAWGLAGTDTQYF
>.|.|TRBV25-1|TRBJ2-2
TGTGCCAGCAGTGAATGGTCTAGCACCGGGGAGCTGTTTTTT
CASSEWSSTGELFF
>.|many|TRBV5-1|TRBJ2-7
TGCGCCAGCAGCTCACACAACTACGAGCAGTACTTC
CASSSHNYEQYF
>TRBD2|few|TRBV10-3|TRBJ2-1
TGTGCCATCAGTGGGGCTAGCGGGGTCGTGGGGAATGAGCAGTTCTTC
CAISGASGVVGNEQFF
>TRBD2|few|TRBV3-1|TRBJ2-1
TGTGCCAGCAGCCATAGACTAGCGGGAGGTGGATCTGAGCAGTTCTTC
CASSHRLAGGGSEQFF
>TRBD1|.|TRBV19|TRBJ1-5
TGTGCCAGTAGTATCCAGGACAGGGGAAGCAATCAGCCCCAGCATTTT
CASSIQDRGSNQPQHF
>TRBD2|few|TRBV28|TRBJ2-5
TGTGCCAGCAGTTTAGCGGGGAGGGAGTACCAAGAGACCCAGTACTTC
CASSLAGREYQETQYF
>.|.|TRBV20-1|TRBJ2-1
TGCAGTGCTAGACCCAACGGGGCAGACAATGAGCGGTTCTTC
CSARPNGADNERFF
>.|many|TRBV5-1|TRBJ2-7
TGCGCCAGCAGCTTGGGCTTGGTGCGCCCCTACGAGCAGTACTTC
CASSLGLVRPYEQYF
>.|few|TRBV7-2|TRBJ1-5
TGTGCCAGCAGCTTAGTTTGGGATCAGCCCCAGCATTTT
CASSLVWDQPQHF
>.|.|TRBV12-3/TRBV12-4|TRBJ1-3
TGTGCCAGCAGTTTTGGGGGCCCTGGAAACACCATATATTTT
CASSFGGPGNTIYF
>TRBD1|.|TRBV10-3|TRBJ2-7
TGTGCCATCAGTGGGTTCGTCCTCCAGGGACAGAAGACCTCCTACGAGCAGTACTTC
CAISGFVLQGQKTSYEQYF
>.|.|TRBV28|TRBJ2-1
TGTGCCAGCAGTTATGACCTTAATGAGCAGTTCTTC
CASSYDLNEQFF
>.|many|TRBV7-2|TRBJ2-1
TGTGCCAGCAGCTTAGCGGGGAGCTCCTACAATGAGCAGTTCTTC
CASSLAGSSYNEQFF
>.|.|TRBV20-1|TRBJ1-1
TGCAGTGCTGCGGGGAACACTGAAGCTTTCTTT
CSAAGNTEAFF
>.|few|TRBV20-1|TRBJ1-2
TGCAGTGCTAGAGATGAAGGGACTGGCTACACCTTC
CSARDEGTGYTF
>.|many|TRBV18|TRBJ1-1
TGTGCCAGCTCAAACCTTAACACTGAAGCTTTCTTT
CASSNLNTEAFF
>.|.|TRBV14|TRBJ2-2
TGTGCCAGCAGTCCAACGGGGACCGGGGAGCTGTTTTTT
CASSPTGTGELFF
>.|few|TRBV7-6|TRBJ2-3
TGTGCCAGCAGCTTATGGGCCCAAGATACGCAGTATTTT
CASSLWAQDTQYF
>.|many|TRBV5-1|TRBJ2-7
TGCGCCAGCAGCTTTCAGGGAAACGAGCAGTACTTC
CASSFQGNEQYF